This TCR beta chain originates from a study of T cells in Graves' hyperthyroidism and ophthalmopathy. Concerning this clonotype itself: Antigen unknown.

Authors of the study amplified TCR beta CDR3 regions from RNA transcripts. With the HTBI primer set, the TCR CDR3 went through a first round of RT-PCR. A single record per CDR3 protein comes from TCRdb applying MiXCR to the multiplex PCR reads. The sample has hundreds of thousands of distinct CDR3 sequences; just under 45% are singletons. General study findings and limits: Most thyroid clonotypes expanded above 0.001 were also detected in blood.

Specimen: peripheral blood or thyroid tissue (not recorded which). The receptor comes from an adult man with Graves' disease, either hyperthyroidism or ophthalmopathy (not recorded which).

The CDR3 DNA reads as TGCAGCGCGGATGGAGACAATCAGCCCCAGCATTTT. As protein: CSADGDNQPQHF. The rearrangement links TRBV20-1 to TRBJ1-5, with no clear D. CDR3 size: 12 residues. Germline CDR1 reads DFQATT; CDR2 reads SNEGSKA (reference sequence).